This TCR beta chain was observed in a study of blood T cell repertoires in COVID-19. As for the study in general: The origin of the acute and convalescent COVID-19 samples was the United States, Italy and Spain. The cDNA or gDNA used as material had been derived from T cells, B-cell-depleted T cells, or PBMCs.

The participants were between roughly 18 and 89 years old and came from some 25 US areas. Measured with immunoSEQ multiplex PCR; TCRdb has only the in-frame clones, and not every one. The sample comprises fewer than 200,000 clones, around three quarters of which are singletons, and 15% to 20% rests with the top ten. V was pared by 3 bases and J by 3 bases, with 5 bases of the junction left unmatched. Germline values: CDR1 MNHNS, CDR2 SASEGT. The CDR3 loop spans 15 amino acids. Sequencing was performed on PBMCs or T cells enriched from blood (not recorded which). The clonotype was recovered from a woman in her seventies in a cohort exposed to, infected with or recovered from COVID-19 (not recorded which). V is TRBV6-1 and J is TRBJ1-5, with TRBD1 matching over 7 bases. The CDR3 reads CASSEGQRINQPQHF. CDR3 bases: TGTGCCAGCAGTGAGGGACAGAGGATCAATCAGCCCCAGCATTTT.